The 9 T cell receptor beta chains reported below all come from one sample, sequenced in a study of T cell responses to AZD1222 COVID-19 vaccine. Repertoires were generated with immunoSEQ multiplex PCR, while TCRdb's copy carries only in-frame clones and drops some. The profile shows fewer than 100,000 clones, around 90% of them singletons. Material: peripheral blood, obtained 28 days after the second AZD1222 dose. These receptors came from an adult who received the AZD1222 COVID-19 vaccine.

Of note for this clone: The sample carries other DNA sequences with the same CDR3. The chain combines TRBV19 with TRBJ1-6; 7 nucleotides line up with TRBD1. Germline V gene lookup returns CDR1 LNHDA and CDR2 SQIVND (reference sequence). Trimming took 0 bases from V and 7 from J; bases not matched to a gene: 3. The CDR3 is 15 residues long. Written as DNA, the CDR3 is TGTGCCAGTAGTATAGATCGGGACAGCAATTCACCCCTCCACTTT. This gives the protein CASSIDRDSNSPLHF.

This clone was seen once. The chain combines TRBV28 with TRBJ1-5; 9 nucleotides agree with TRBD1. In germline, CDR1 is MDHEN, CDR2 SYDVKM. The CDR3 sequence is 17 residues long. Trimming at V came to 4 bases and at J to 3 bases, leaving 10 bases not matched to a gene. For the CDR3, the DNA is TGTGCCAGCAGTTCAACACCTCGGACAGGGGTCAATCAGCCCCAGCATTTT. It encodes CASSSTPRTGVNQPQHF.

J is TRBJ2-7 and V is TRBV2; TRBD2 matches 7 bases. Germline loops: CDR1 SNHLY, CDR2 FYNNEI. CDR3 length: 15 amino acids. The V gene end was trimmed by 5 bases and the J gene end by 4 bases; junction bases not matched to a gene: 11. In nucleotides, the CDR3 is TGTGCCAGCAGTTATGGGGGGGGAACACAATACGAGCAGTACTTC. It codes for CASSYGGGTQYEQYF.

The chain uses TRBV27 and TRBJ2-7, with 8 bases that match TRBD1. V was pared by 8 bases and J by 2 bases, with 5 bases of the junction left unmatched. Germline values: CDR1 MNHEY, CDR2 SMNVEV (reference sequence). This CDR3 contains 13 residues. The CDR3 region has the DNA TGTGCCAGCGCGGGACAGGTAACCTACGAGCAGTACTTC. Translated, it gives CASAGQVTYEQYF.

The chain carries TRBV5-1 and TRBJ1-3, with a possible D match to TRBD1 (6 bases). CDR1 SGHRS and CDR2 YFSETQ come from the germline V gene. This CDR3 is 15 amino acids long. Trimming left V 4 bases short and J 2 bases short, with 13 bases between. CDR3 sequence: CASSQSPGAGNTIYF. Here the CDR3 DNA reads TGCGCCAGCAGCCAAAGTCCAGGGGCTGGAAACACCATATATTTT.

CDR3 loop: CASSADGSYGYTF. In DNA, the CDR3 is TGCGCCAGCAGCGCGGACGGTTCCTATGGCTACACCTTC. V usage is TRBV5-1 and J usage is TRBJ1-2; D uncertain. Deletions cut 4 bases from V and 4 bases from J, with 11 bases between. Germline CDR1 SGHRS, CDR2 YFSETQ. CDR3 size: 13 residues.

V gene TRBV10-3 combines with J gene TRBJ2-7; 10 nucleotides align to TRBD1. The V gene end was trimmed by 5 bases and the J gene end by 5 bases; junction bases not matched to a gene: 9. The germline CDR1 and CDR2 sequences are ENHRY and SYGVKD. CDR3 size: 15 residues. The CDR3 sequence is CAISYSLGTGDEQYF. DNA of the CDR3: TGTGCCATCAGTTACTCACTCGGGACAGGGGACGAGCAGTACTTC.

The chain recombines TRBV9 with TRBJ1-5, with D uncertain. The germline V and J ends were trimmed by 0 bases and 0 bases, with 7 bases remaining between them. The germline V gene has CDR1 SGDLS and CDR2 YYNGEE. The CDR3 consists of 15 residues. This CDR3 is CASSVGSDSNQPQHF. As DNA, the CDR3 is TGTGCCAGCAGCGTAGGGTCAGATAGCAATCAGCCCCAGCATTTT. Full variable domain (outside the CDR3, taken from reference TRBV9 and TRBJ1-5): DSGVTQTPKHLITATGQRVTLRCSPRSGDLSVYWYQQSLDQGLQFLIQYYNGEERAKGNILERFSAQQFPDLHSELNLSSLELGDSALYFCASSVGSDSNQPQHFGDGTRLSIL.

The chain joins TRBV6-2 or TRBV6-3 to TRBJ2-1, with no clear D. The CDR3 has 13 amino acids. The V gene's germline CDR1 is MNHEY and CDR2 SVGEGT. V lost 0 bases, J lost 3 bases, and 3 bases lay in between. DNA for the CDR3: TGTGCCAGCAGTTACTCTGACTACAATGAGCAGTTCTTC. Translated: CASSYSDYNEQFF.